The table lists the clone carrying this T cell receptor beta chain with a count of one. The antigen remains unidentified. Germline assignment: CDR1 KGHSH and CDR2 LQKENI. This CDR3 is 16 amino acids long. Trimming pared 1 base from V and 5 bases from J, leaving 17 bases between. This record comes from a study of cytomegalovirus exposure and HLA in healthy donors. Study-wide context: The same platform was used for the 120 validation repertoires and the roughly 680 first-cohort repertoires, a later analysis reported. The study, taken as a whole, reports: Some TCR beta chains (more than 150 of them) were listed as cytomegalovirus-associated. Some public TCRs appeared in many individuals, while most sequences were rare. Reports credit the classifier with highly specific, highly sensitive diagnosis of cytomegalovirus status.

Libraries were prepared by immunoSEQ multiplex PCR; TCRdb keeps only in-frame clonotypes and omits some of them. The data contain roughly 350,000 clones, roughly 89% of them singletons. Sample: PBMCs. The TCR sequence derives from a woman under 30 in good health and CMV-seronegative. The chain joins TRBV18 to TRBJ1-1; D unclear. This chain's CDR3 is CASSPRTHSSGTEAFF. DNA for the CDR3: TGTGCCAGCTCACCACGCACCCACAGTTCGGGGACTGAAGCTTTCTTT.